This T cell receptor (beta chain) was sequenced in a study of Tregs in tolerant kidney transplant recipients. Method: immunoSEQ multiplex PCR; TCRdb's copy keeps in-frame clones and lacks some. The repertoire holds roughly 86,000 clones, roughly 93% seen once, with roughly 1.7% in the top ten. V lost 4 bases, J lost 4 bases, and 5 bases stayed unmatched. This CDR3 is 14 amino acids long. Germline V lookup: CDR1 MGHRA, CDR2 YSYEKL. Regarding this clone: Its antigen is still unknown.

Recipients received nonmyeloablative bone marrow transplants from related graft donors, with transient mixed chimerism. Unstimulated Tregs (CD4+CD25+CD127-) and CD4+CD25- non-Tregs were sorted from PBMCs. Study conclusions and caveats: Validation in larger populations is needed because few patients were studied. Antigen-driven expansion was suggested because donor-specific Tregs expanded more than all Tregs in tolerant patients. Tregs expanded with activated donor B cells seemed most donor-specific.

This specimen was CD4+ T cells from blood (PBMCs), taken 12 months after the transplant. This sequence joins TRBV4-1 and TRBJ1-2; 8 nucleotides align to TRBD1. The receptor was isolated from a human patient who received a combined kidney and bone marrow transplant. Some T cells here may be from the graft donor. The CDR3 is CASSPAGGSYGYTF. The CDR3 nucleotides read TGCGCCAGCAGCCCCGCAGGGGGCAGCTATGGCTACACCTTC.